Below are 32 T cell receptor beta chains sequenced from a single sample in a study of T cells in Graves' hyperthyroidism and ophthalmopathy. RNA transcripts served as the template for amplifying TCR beta CDR3 regions. In the first-round RT-PCR of the TCR CDR3, the HTBI primer set was used. Via MiXCR, TCRdb re-called the multiplex PCR reads, giving one row per CDR3 protein. Of hundreds of thousands of distinct CDR3 sequences in the sample, approximately 14% were seen once. The specimen was blood. The source is a woman aged 18-30 years with Graves' hyperthyroidism.

The chain carries TRBV7-6 and TRBJ2-1; 9 nucleotides agree with TRBD2. CDR3 length equals 17 residues. J gave up 7 bases and V 4 bases, and 14 bases lay outside the gene matches. CDR1 SGHVS and CDR2 FNYEAQ come from the germline V gene. CDR3 nucleotide sequence: TGTGCCAGCAGCTCTCTACTAGCGGGCCAGCCAGGGAATGAGCAGTTCTTC. It translates to CASSSLLAGQPGNEQFF. Drawing the rest from reference TRBV7-6 and TRBJ2-1, the complete variable domain is GAGVSQSPRYKVTKRGQDVALRCDPISGHVSLYWYRQALGQGPEFLTYFNYEAQQDKSGLPNDRFSAERPEGSISTLTIQRTEQRDSAMYRCASSSLLAGQPGNEQFFGPGTRLTVL.

V and J are TRBV6-1 and TRBJ2-7, with D hard to call. The V gene lost 9 bases and the J gene lost 1 base, with 10 bases spanning the gap. Germline assignment: CDR1 MNHNS and CDR2 SASEGT. There are 12 residues in the CDR3. The CDR3 DNA reads as TGTGCCAGTGCGGCGCTTTCCTACGAGCAGTACTTC. Amino acids: CASAALSYEQYF.

CDR3 sequence: CASSSEGGFGDTQYF. Written as DNA, the CDR3 is TGTGCCAGCAGCTCCGAGGGGGGATTTGGAGATACGCAGTATTTT. The V and J genes are TRBV11-2 and TRBJ2-3, with D perhaps given as TRBD1 or TRBD2 (6 bases each). The germline V and J ends were trimmed by 4 bases and 5 bases, with 16 bases remaining between them. This CDR3 spans 15 amino acids. Germline-derived CDR1 and CDR2 are SGHAT and FQNNGV.

This clonotype was found a few times. This chain's CDR3 is CASSFGAVSSYEQYF. CDR3 DNA: TGTGCCAGCAGCTTTGGAGCGGTTAGCTCCTACGAGCAGTACTTC. This chain connects TRBV5-5 to TRBJ2-7, with a weak D call TRBD2 (5 bases). V was trimmed by 2 bases and J by 0 bases, leaving 12 bases between them. CDR1 and CDR2 from the germline V gene are SGHKS and YYEKEE (reference sequence). The CDR3 spans 15 residues.

A few counts support this clonotype. CDR3 DNA: TGTGCCAGCAGTTACTCGACGGGTTTTCAGCCCCAGCATTTT. Translated: CASSYSTGFQPQHF. The chain employs TRBV6-6 and TRBJ1-5; D not certain. Per the germline V gene, CDR1 is MNHNY and CDR2 is SVGAGI (reference sequence). Trimming removed 0 bases from V and 6 bases from J, with 9 bases in between. The length of the CDR3 is 14 residues.

This clonotype was observed at least ten times. V gene TRBV7-2 combines with J gene TRBJ2-5; no clear D. V lost 3 bases and J lost 7, with 9 bases in between. Germline V lookup: CDR1 SGHTA, CDR2 FQGNSA. The CDR3 loop spans 12 amino acids. CDR3 sequence: CASSFEDRTQYF. CDR3 coding DNA: TGTGCCAGCAGCTTTGAGGATCGGACCCAGTACTTC.

This clonotype was seen at least ten times. Germline is not matched at one junction end, which may reflect a read error. The chain links TRBV28 to TRBJ2-7, with D unresolved. The CDR3 length is 11 residues. CDR1 and CDR2 from the germline V gene are MDHEN and SYDVKM. This CDR3 reads CATSGAYEQYF. The DNA for the CDR3 is TGTGCCACCAGTGGGGCCTACGAGCAGTACTTC.

In its sample, this clonotype was seen a few times. The V call is TRBV18, the J call TRBJ1-5, with TRBD1 as a possible D gene (6 bases). There are 14 residues in the CDR3. Germline V gene data show CDR1 as KGHSH and CDR2 as LQKENI. The V end was cut by 3 bases, the J end by 7 bases, with 13 bases between. The CDR3 nucleotides read TGTGCCAGCTCACCCACAGGGATGGACCAGCCCCAGCATTTT. This translates into CASSPTGMDQPQHF.

This clonotype was detected only a few times. The genes are TRBV5-6 and TRBJ2-7; tentative D call: TRBD2 (7 bases). The V gene's germline CDR1 is SGHDT and CDR2 YYEEEE. This CDR3 is 17 amino acids long. V dropped 3 bases and J dropped 3 bases, with 22 bases sitting between them. The CDR3 region has the DNA TGTGCCAGCAGCTCTCGAGGGGGGAGCGGGACCTACTACGAGCAGTACTTC. Protein sequence: CASSSRGGSGTYYEQYF.

This clonotype came up many times. The chain carries TRBV13 and TRBJ2-7; TRBD1 matches 7 bases. With V trimmed by 5 bases and J by 0 bases, 13 bases remained unmatched. The CDR3 has 17 amino acids. CDR1 is PRHDT and CDR2 is FYEKMQ in the germline V gene (reference sequence). The CDR3 coding sequence is TGTGCCAGCAGCGCTCGCCCCACCGGACAGGACTCCTACGAGCAGTACTTC. Translated, it gives CASSARPTGQDSYEQYF.

This clonotype was detected many times. V gene TRBV13 combines with J gene TRBJ2-3; tentatively, D is TRBD1 (5 bases). CDR1 is PRHDT and CDR2 is FYEKMQ in the germline V gene (reference sequence). V gave up 3 bases and J gave up 4 bases, with 14 bases separating them. This CDR3 is 15 amino acids long. The CDR3 loop reads CASSLTVTRADTQYF. For the CDR3, the DNA is TGTGCCAGCAGCTTGACGGTTACCAGGGCAGATACGCAGTATTTT.

This clonotype was recorded many times. The chain links TRBV27 to TRBJ2-3, with TRBD2 identical over 13 bases. The CDR3 has 17 amino acids. After removal of 7 bases from V and 2 bases from J, the junction contained 9 bases not matched to a gene. Germline V gene lookup returns CDR1 MNHEY and CDR2 SMNVEV (reference sequence). CDR3 amino acids: CASNGLAGASYTDTQYF. For the CDR3, the DNA is TGTGCCAGCAATGGACTAGCGGGAGCAAGCTACACAGATACGCAGTATTTT.

This clonotype was counted ten times or more. The chain recombines TRBV6-6 with TRBJ2-7; TRBD1 agrees at 7 bases. V trimming: 2 bases; J trimming: 1 base; junction bases outside the gene matches: 2. The germline CDR1 and CDR2 sequences are MNHNY and SVGAGI (reference sequence). The CDR3 spans 14 residues. The CDR3 is CASSYGTASYEQYF. The CDR3 bases are TGTGCCAGCAGTTACGGGACAGCGTCCTACGAGCAGTACTTC.

The table lists this clonotype with a few counts. The rearrangement joins TRBV5-6 to TRBJ2-7; D is possibly TRBD1 (5 bases). Trimming cost V 0 bases and J 6 bases, with 13 bases left between them. CDR3 length: 14 amino acids. CDR1 is SGHDT, CDR2 YYEEEE, per germline. CDR3 residues: CASSLDRFSGEQYF. The CDR3 DNA is TGTGCCAGCAGCTTGGACAGGTTCTCTGGCGAGCAGTACTTC.

This clonotype was detected ten times or more. The V gene is TRBV24-1, the J gene TRBJ2-3; the D gene is possibly TRBD1 (8 bases). V was pared by 0 bases and J by 3 bases, with 18 bases between. The CDR3 length is 18 residues. Germline assignment: CDR1 KGHDR and CDR2 SFDVKD. DNA of the CDR3: TGTGCCACCAGTGATTTGCACCCAGGACAGGGAGGGACAGATACGCAGTATTTT. This gives the protein CATSDLHPGQGGTDTQYF.

This clonotype was recorded at least ten times. The V gene is TRBV4-1, the J gene TRBJ2-2; D is perhaps TRBD1 or TRBD2 (5 bases each). The CDR3 spans 15 residues. Germline V gene lookup returns CDR1 MGHRA and CDR2 YSYEKL. Trimming removed 1 base at V and 5 bases at J, with 11 bases between. This CDR3 reads CASSQGRDGTGELFF. DNA of the CDR3: TGCGCCAGCAGCCAAGGCCGGGACGGTACCGGGGAGCTGTTTTTT.

The gene calls are TRBV3-1 and TRBJ1-2; D call uncertain. The CDR3 sequence is 12 residues long. Trimming pared 1 base from V and 7 bases from J, leaving 7 bases between. Germline CDR1 reads LGHDT; CDR2 reads YNNKEL (reference sequence). The CDR3 DNA reads TGTGCCAGCAGCCAAGGCCGGGTTGGCTACACCTTC. Its translation is CASSQGRVGYTF.

In its sample, this clonotype was seen many times. This chain uses TRBV20-1 with TRBJ2-3; TRBD1 might be the D (6 bases). With 0 bases removed from V and 5 bases from J, the gap between germline ends came to 12 bases. Germline CDR1 is DFQATT and CDR2 is SNEGSKA (reference sequence). This CDR3 is built from 14 residues. The CDR3 nucleotides are TGCAGTGCTAGAGATAACAGGGATCAAGATACGCAGTATTTT. Translation gives CSARDNRDQDTQYF.

This clonotype was seen a handful of times. The chain combines TRBV27 with TRBJ2-7, with a tentative D call TRBD2 (7 bases). The CDR3 runs 14 residues. Deletions cut 3 bases from V and 5 bases from J, with 14 bases between. CDR1 and CDR2 (germline): MNHEY, SMNVEV (reference sequence). CDR3: CASSFGIGGDEQYF. Written as DNA, the CDR3 is TGTGCCAGCAGTTTCGGCATAGGGGGGGACGAGCAGTACTTC.

The chain links TRBV6-1 to TRBJ1-1, with 7 bases lining up with TRBD1. Germline CDR1 and CDR2: MNHNS and SASEGT. The V gene end was trimmed by 6 bases and the J gene end by 0 bases; junction bases not matched to a gene: 7. CDR3 size: 15 residues. CDR3 nucleotides: TGTGCCAGCAGCAGAATACAGGGGTTGAACACTGAAGCTTTCTTT. Translated, it gives CASSRIQGLNTEAFF.

This chain uses TRBV3-1 with TRBJ2-1, with 8 bases that match TRBD2. Trimming took 10 bases from V and 3 from J; bases not matched to a gene: 2. Germline CDR1 reads LGHDT; CDR2 reads YNNKEL (reference sequence). The CDR3 contains 12 residues. The CDR3 region is CATGTSYNEQFF. CDR3 nucleotide sequence: TGTGCCACCGGGACTAGCTACAATGAGCAGTTCTTC.

This clonotype was detected many times. The rearrangement uses TRBV11-3 and TRBJ2-1, with D hard to call. CDR3 length: 14 residues. The germline V gene has CDR1 SGHNT and CDR2 YENEEA. Trimming took off 5 bases at V and 4 bases at J, with 12 bases between the two ends. DNA of the CDR3: TGTGCCAGCAGCGAAGGAAACGGTTACAATGAGCAGTTCTTC. Translating it yields CASSEGNGYNEQFF.

A few counts support this clonotype. This chain joins TRBV6-1 and TRBJ2-2, with 9 bases lining up with TRBD2. CDR3 size: 16 residues. Germline V CDR1 and CDR2: MNHNS, SASEGT. V trimming: 6 bases; J trimming: 1 base; junction bases outside the gene matches: 6. The CDR3 region is CASRLSGSGNTGELFF. For the CDR3, the DNA is TGTGCCAGCAGACTTAGCGGGAGTGGGAACACCGGGGAGCTGTTTTTT.

Only a few counts were recorded for this clonotype. The chain links TRBV4-1 to TRBJ2-5; possibly TRBD1 for D (5 bases). Germline CDR1 is MGHRA and CDR2 is YSYEKL. CDR3 length: 13 residues. V gave up 7 bases and J gave up 1 base, with 10 bases separating them. The CDR3 protein is CASKGVSQETQYF. The CDR3, as DNA: TGCGCCAGCAAAGGGGTTTCCCAAGAGACCCAGTACTTC.

The table lists this clonotype with a few counts. One end of the junction is discordant with germline, which a read error may explain. J is TRBJ2-1 and V is TRBV3-1, with TRBD2 identical over 7 bases. The CDR3 length is 15 residues. Germline loops: CDR1 LGHDT, CDR2 YNNKEL (reference sequence). The CDR3 nucleotides are TGTGCCAGCAGCCTTTCTAGCGGATCCTACAATGAGCGGTTCTTC. This encodes CASSLSSGSYNERFF.

This clonotype came up a few times. The CDR3 loop reads CASSRNTERGKNIQYF. The CDR3 DNA reads TGTGCCAGCAGTCGAAACACGGAGAGGGGCAAAAACATTCAGTACTTC. The V call is TRBV6-2 or TRBV6-3, the J call TRBJ2-4; possibly TRBD1 or TRBD2 for D (5 bases each). Trimming took off 5 bases at V and 3 bases at J, with 17 bases between the two ends. CDR1 and CDR2 from the germline V gene are MNHEY and SVGEGT. The CDR3 runs 16 residues.

This clonotype was seen at least ten times. The rearrangement joins TRBV12-3 or TRBV12-4 to TRBJ2-1; no reliable D call. The CDR3 consists of 14 residues. Trimming pared 3 bases from V and 0 bases from J, leaving 6 bases between. Written as DNA, the CDR3 is TGTGCCAGCAGTTTCTCCAGCTCCTACAATGAGCAGTTCTTC. Its translation is CASSFSSSYNEQFF.

This clonotype showed up many times. The rearrangement links TRBV13 to TRBJ1-1; perhaps TRBD1 as D (6 bases). The V gene lost 5 bases and the J gene lost 1 base, with 11 bases spanning the gap. Germline V gene data show CDR1 as PRHDT and CDR2 as FYEKMQ (reference sequence). The CDR3 extends over 14 amino acids. CDR3 in amino acids: CASSVDRRNTEAFF. The CDR3, as DNA: TGTGCCAGCAGCGTCGACAGGAGGAACACTGAAGCTTTCTTT.

J is TRBJ2-5 and V is TRBV6-1; the match to TRBD2 covers 12 bases. The V gene end was trimmed by 4 bases and the J gene end by 2 bases; junction bases not matched to a gene: 11. CDR3 length equals 18 residues. Germline values: CDR1 MNHNS, CDR2 SASEGT. This chain's CDR3 is CASSGTSGVPVEQETQYF. DNA of the CDR3: TGTGCCAGCAGTGGGACTAGCGGGGTTCCCGTTGAACAAGAGACCCAGTACTTC.

The sample holds many counts of this clonotype. V usage is TRBV10-1 and J usage is TRBJ2-5; D not resolved. The germline CDR1 and CDR2 sequences are WNHNN and SYGVQD (reference sequence). Trimming shortened V by 3 bases and J by 5 bases, and 16 bases separated the two germline ends. The CDR3 covers 15 residues. The CDR3 spells CASSDPSASGETQYF. DNA for the CDR3: TGCGCCAGCAGTGATCCGTCGGCGTCGGGCGAGACCCAGTACTTC.

This clonotype showed up just a few times. This chain joins TRBV7-9 and TRBJ2-7; 8 bases agree with TRBD1. The CDR3 is made up of 14 amino acids. Trimming at V came to 5 bases and at J to 5 bases, leaving 8 bases not matched to a gene. Germline values: CDR1 SEHNR, CDR2 FQNEAQ (reference sequence). CDR3 nucleotides: TGTGCCAGCAGCCTTCACCGGGACAGGAACGAGCAGTACTTC. This translates into CASSLHRDRNEQYF. Combining the CDR3 with reference TRBV7-9 and TRBJ2-7 gives the whole variable domain DTGVSQNPRHKITKRGQNVTFRCDPISEHNRLYWYRQTLGQGPEFLTYFQNEAQLEKSRLLSDRFSAERPKGSFSTLEIQRTEQGDSAMYLCASSLHRDRNEQYFGPGTRLTVT.

This rearrangement joins TRBV3-1 to TRBJ2-1; 11 nucleotides agree with TRBD2. Germline V gene lookup returns CDR1 LGHDT and CDR2 YNNKEL (reference sequence). Losses at the gene ends were 0 bases for V and 6 bases for J; bases not matched to a gene: 7. CDR3 size: 17 residues. The CDR3 DNA reads as TGTGCCAGCAGCCAAGACCCCGGGACTAGCGGCTTCAATGAGCAGTTCTTC. Its translation is CASSQDPGTSGFNEQFF.